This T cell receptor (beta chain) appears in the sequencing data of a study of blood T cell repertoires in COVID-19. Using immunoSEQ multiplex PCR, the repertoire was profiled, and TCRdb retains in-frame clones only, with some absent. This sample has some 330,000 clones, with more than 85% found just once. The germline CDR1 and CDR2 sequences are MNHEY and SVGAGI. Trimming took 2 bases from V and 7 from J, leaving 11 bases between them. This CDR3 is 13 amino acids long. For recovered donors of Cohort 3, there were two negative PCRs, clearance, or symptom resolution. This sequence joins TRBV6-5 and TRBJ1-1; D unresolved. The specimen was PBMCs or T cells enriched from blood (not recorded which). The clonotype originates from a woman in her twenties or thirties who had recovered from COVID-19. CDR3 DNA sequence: TGTGCCAGCAGTTACGGGGAAGGAGGTGAAGCTTTCTTT. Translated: CASSYGEGGEAFF.